Following are 8 T cell receptor beta chains from one sample sequenced in a study of shared clonotypes between healthy human individuals. Assay: immunoSEQ multiplex PCR; the TCRdb copy retains only in-frame clones and omits some. Among some 2,000,000 clones listed, approximately 96% were seen once. Sequenced: naive CD4+ T cells sorted from blood. Subset given: CD45RA+ positively selected. These receptors all stem from a man younger than 35 in good health.

As concerns this clone: Within the sample, other DNA sequences also encode this same CDR3. The genes are TRBV30 and TRBJ1-1; TRBD1 matches 11 bases. J lost 5 bases, V lost 8 bases, and 4 bases had no gene match. This CDR3 contains 12 residues. The germline V gene has CDR1 GTSNPN and CDR2 SVGIG (reference sequence). The CDR3 DNA sequence: TGTGCCAGGGACAGGGGGGAAACTGAAGCTTTCTTT. The encoded protein is CARDRGETEAFF. Together with reference TRBV30 and TRBJ1-1, the CDR3 gives the full variable domain: SQTIHQWPATLVQPVGSPLSLECTVEGTSNPNLYWYRQAAGRGLQLLFYSVGIGQISSEVPQNLSASRPQDRQFILSSKKLLLSDSGFYLCARDRGETEAFFGQGTRLTVV.

DNA of the CDR3: TGTGCCACCAGCAGAGAGACAGGGTTCGCCGGGGAGCTGTTTTTT. Translated: CATSRETGFAGELFF. This rearrangement joins TRBV15 to TRBJ2-2; 7 bases fit TRBD1. CDR3 length equals 15 residues. The V gene's germline CDR1 is LNHNV and CDR2 YYDKDF (reference sequence). The trim removed 0 bases at V and 6 bases at J, leaving 4 bases unmatched.

The V gene is TRBV10-3, the J gene TRBJ2-7; D not certain. The CDR3 is 14 amino acids. Deletions cut 4 bases from V and 2 bases from J, with 12 bases between. CDR1 and CDR2 (germline): ENHRY, SYGVKD. The CDR3 DNA reads TGTGCCATCAGTGCTGGCTCCCTAACCTACGAGCAGTACTTC. Protein product: CAISAGSLTYEQYF.

The rearrangement uses TRBV5-4 and TRBJ2-2; D is perhaps TRBD1 or TRBD2 (5 bases each). This CDR3 has 16 amino acids. Trimming left V 6 bases short and J 4 bases short, with 19 bases between. The germline V gene encodes CDR1 SGHNT and CDR2 YYREEE (reference sequence). In DNA, the CDR3 is TGTGCCAGCAACGTCGACGGGGCCTACCTCACCGGGGAGCTGTTTTTT. Its translation is CASNVDGAYLTGELFF.

The J gene is TRBJ1-5, the V gene TRBV13; D call uncertain. The CDR3 is 16 residues long. Germline V gene data show CDR1 as PRHDT and CDR2 as FYEKMQ (reference sequence). With 5 bases removed from V and 0 bases from J, the gap between germline ends came to 14 bases. Here the CDR3 reads CASSRRIHLSNQPQHF. The CDR3 coding sequence is TGTGCCAGCAGCCGGCGGATTCATCTTAGCAATCAGCCCCAGCATTTT.

The rearrangement joins TRBV5-6 to TRBJ2-3; TRBD2 matches at 8 bases. This CDR3 comprises 18 residues. From germline, CDR1 is SGHDT and CDR2 YYEEEE. J gave up 6 bases and V 0 bases, and 15 bases lay outside the gene matches. The DNA for the CDR3 is TGTGCCAGCAGCTTGGAGGTGACTAGCGAAATATTTGGGGATACGCAGTATTTT. As protein: CASSLEVTSEIFGDTQYF.

This sequence joins TRBV2 and TRBJ2-5; 7 nucleotides align to TRBD1. The CDR3 loop spans 12 amino acids. The germline gives CDR1 SNHLY, CDR2 FYNNEI. Trimming took 7 bases from V and 5 from J; bases not matched to a gene: 4. In DNA form, the CDR3 reads TGTGCCAGCAAGACAGGGTGGGAGACCCAGTACTTC. Protein product: CASKTGWETQYF.

Notes on this clone: The sample contains more than one DNA sequence encoding this CDR3. V is TRBV9 and J is TRBJ2-5, with D possibly TRBD2 on 5 matching bases. The V gene's germline CDR1 is SGDLS and CDR2 YYNGEE. Deletions cut 0 bases from V and 7 bases from J, with 7 bases between. This CDR3 spans 12 amino acids. CDR3 bases: TGTGCCAGCAGCGTAGACGGAGGGACCCAGTACTTC. Protein product: CASSVDGGTQYF.